Shown below are 30 T cell receptor beta chains from a single sample sequenced in a study of shared clonotypes between healthy human individuals. Clones were sequenced by immunoSEQ multiplex PCR, and TCRdb holds only the in-frame ones, with some missing. The profile covers under 2.5 million clones, with 80% to 95% appearing a single time and approximately 0.4% taken by the ten largest. The sequencing input was naive CD4+ T cells from PBMCs. Subset meaning: CD45RA+ positively selected. Every receptor here comes from a man younger than 35 in good health. Some clones in this sample may be carry-over from other donors' samples.

This clone was detected once. The rearrangement links TRBV6-1 to TRBJ1-2, with 9 bases that match TRBD1. Germline V gene lookup returns CDR1 MNHNS and CDR2 SASEGT. Trimming cost V 7 bases and J 4 bases; bases outside gene matches: 10. The CDR3 totals 15 residues. CDR3 amino acids: CASKGTGQFVYGYTF. In DNA, the CDR3 is TGTGCCAGCAAAGGGACAGGGCAATTCGTCTATGGCTACACCTTC.

The rearrangement uses TRBV5-4 and TRBJ2-3; D is ambiguous. The CDR3 is 15 amino acids. Trimming took off 3 bases at V and 2 bases at J, with 13 bases between the two ends. The V gene's germline CDR1 is SGHNT and CDR2 YYREEE (reference sequence). CDR3 amino acids: CASSSGLRSTDTQYF. The CDR3 region has the DNA TGTGCCAGCAGCTCGGGTCTGCGCTCCACAGATACGCAGTATTTT.

V is TRBV27 and J is TRBJ2-2; TRBD1 agrees at 9 bases. With 4 bases clipped from V and 1 base from J, the junction kept 10 bases outside the gene matches. Germline CDR1 and CDR2: MNHEY and SMNVEV (reference sequence). The CDR3 length is 18 residues. For the CDR3, the DNA is TGTGCCAGCAGTTCACCGGGACAGGGTTTTAGGAACACCGGGGAGCTGTTTTTT. Translated, it gives CASSSPGQGFRNTGELFF.

The rearrangement uses TRBV6-1 and TRBJ1-2; D uncertain. Germline values: CDR1 MNHNS, CDR2 SASEGT. Trimming removed 1 base from V and 7 bases from J, with 16 bases in between. The CDR3 runs to 15 residues. For the CDR3, the DNA is TGTGCCAGCAGTGAAGTGGGAGCGGGTCGAGTTGGCTACACCTTC. Protein sequence: CASSEVGAGRVGYTF.

The chain has TRBV19 and TRBJ2-2; 12 bases agree with TRBD2. The CDR3 is 15 amino acids. With V trimmed by 6 bases and J by 8 bases, 7 bases remained unmatched. Looked up from germline, CDR1 is LNHDA and CDR2 is SQIVND (reference sequence). The CDR3 sequence: CASSPRLAGEGELFF. The CDR3 coding sequence is TGTGCCAGTAGCCCTCGACTAGCGGGAGAAGGGGAGCTGTTTTTT.

This clone was counted a few times. This chain connects TRBV30 to TRBJ1-1; D not certain. CDR3 length: 12 residues. Trimming took off 4 bases at V and 1 base at J, with 7 bases between the two ends. Germline values: CDR1 GTSNPN, CDR2 SVGIG (reference sequence). The CDR3 loop is CAWIRKNTEAFF. As DNA, the CDR3 is TGTGCCTGGATTAGAAAGAACACTGAAGCTTTCTTT. The full variable domain, completed using reference TRBV30 and TRBJ1-1, is SQTIHQWPATLVQPVGSPLSLECTVEGTSNPNLYWYRQAAGRGLQLLFYSVGIGQISSEVPQNLSASRPQDRQFILSSKKLLLSDSGFYLCAWIRKNTEAFFGQGTRLTVV.

The chain has TRBV6-5 and TRBJ1-1, with D perhaps TRBD1 (5 bases). V lost 8 bases to trimming and J lost 1 base, with 11 bases between them. The CDR3 sequence is 13 residues long. In germline, CDR1 is MNHEY, CDR2 SVGAGI. CDR3 in amino acids: CASLGRRNTEAFF. In nucleotides, the CDR3 is TGTGCCAGCTTGGGACGGCGGAACACTGAAGCTTTCTTT.

This sequence joins TRBV5-1 and TRBJ1-3; D is uncertain. Germline V lookup: CDR1 SGHRS, CDR2 YFSETQ. CDR3 size: 15 residues. Trimming took 4 bases from V and 1 from J, leaving 12 bases between them. The CDR3 DNA reads TGCGCCAGCAGCGACGGAGGGTCTTCTGGAAACACCATATATTTT. The encoded protein is CASSDGGSSGNTIYF.

The rearrangement uses TRBV4-3 and TRBJ2-6, with a weak D call TRBD2 (6 bases). In germline, CDR1 is LGHNA, CDR2 YSLEER. V was trimmed by 1 base and J by 2 bases, leaving 15 bases between them. CDR3 length: 18 residues. CDR3 protein: CASSQVRGKGAGANVLTF. The CDR3 bases are TGCGCCAGCAGCCAAGTCCGCGGGAAGGGTGCTGGGGCCAACGTCCTGACTTTC.

The chain uses TRBV28 and TRBJ2-2, with TRBD2 matching 12 bases. CDR3 length: 18 amino acids. CDR1 and CDR2 from the germline V gene are MDHEN and SYDVKM. V dropped 6 bases and J dropped 0; count of bases not matched to a gene: 8. The CDR3, as DNA: TGTGCCAGCAGGAATCCGGGACTAGCGGGTCCGAACACCGGGGAGCTGTTTTTT. Its translation is CASRNPGLAGPNTGELFF.

The rearrangement uses TRBV15 and TRBJ1-2, with D tentatively TRBD1 (6 bases). The V gene lost 0 bases and the J gene lost 4 bases, with 15 bases spanning the gap. Germline-derived CDR1 and CDR2 are LNHNV and YYDKDF (reference sequence). This CDR3 has 16 amino acids. The CDR3 nucleotides are TGTGCCACCAGCAGAGATCTGGGGGGCTCTGGCTATGGCTACACCTTC. Translation: CATSRDLGGSGYGYTF.

This clone was detected only once. This chain uses TRBV7-9 with TRBJ1-2, with D possibly being TRBD1 (6 bases). This CDR3 spans 13 amino acids. Trimming stripped 4 bases from V and 10 bases from J, with 16 bases between. Germline V lookup: CDR1 SEHNR, CDR2 FQNEAQ (reference sequence). The CDR3 DNA reads as TGTGCCAGCAGCTCCCCCCTGACAGGAGCCTACACCTTC. As protein: CASSSPLTGAYTF.

V gene TRBV30 combines with J gene TRBJ2-6; D tentatively reads TRBD1 or TRBD2 (5 bases each). Trimming stripped 3 bases from V and 2 bases from J, with 8 bases between. CDR1 is GTSNPN and CDR2 is SVGIG in the germline V gene (reference sequence). CDR3 length equals 14 residues. For the CDR3, the DNA is TGTGCCTGGAGCCGGGACGCTGGGGCCAACGTCCTGACTTTC. Translation: CAWSRDAGANVLTF.

The chain links TRBV19 to TRBJ1-2; possibly TRBD1 for D (5 bases). Per the germline V gene, CDR1 is LNHDA and CDR2 is SQIVND (reference sequence). This CDR3 has 13 residues. Trimming removed 5 bases at V and 6 bases at J, with 13 bases between. CDR3 nucleotide sequence: TGTGCCAGTAGTTTTCGATCGGGGGATGGCTACACCTTC. Its protein is CASSFRSGDGYTF.

This rearrangement joins TRBV30 to TRBJ2-6; D call uncertain. The germline gives CDR1 GTSNPN, CDR2 SVGIG (reference sequence). Trimming removed 3 bases at V and 0 bases at J, with 12 bases between. The CDR3 runs 16 residues. DNA of the CDR3: TGTGCCTGGAGCTTAGGACGGATCTCTGGGGCCAACGTCCTGACTTTC. Its translation is CAWSLGRISGANVLTF.

The rearrangement joins TRBV5-8 to TRBJ1-5; D remains unclear. The CDR3 has 14 residues. The V and J ends lost 1 base and 5 bases respectively, with 10 bases between them. Germline CDR1 SGHTS, CDR2 YDEGEE. CDR3 protein: CASSLSGVHQPQHF. In nucleotides, the CDR3 is TGTGCCAGCAGCTTGTCTGGGGTTCATCAGCCCCAGCATTTT.

The chain carries TRBV11-2 and TRBJ2-3; 7 bases are shared with TRBD1. This CDR3 is 14 amino acids long. Losses at the gene ends were 4 bases for V and 1 base for J; bases not matched to a gene: 2. The germline V gene has CDR1 SGHAT and CDR2 FQNNGV. The CDR3 sequence is CASSSGQGTDTQYF. Written as DNA, the CDR3 is TGTGCCAGCAGCTCTGGACAGGGCACAGATACGCAGTATTTT.

The chain employs TRBV5-1 and TRBJ1-1, with a tentative D call TRBD1 (6 bases). V lost 4 bases and J 5 bases, leaving 18 bases between the germline ends. CDR3 length: 15 residues. Germline V gene lookup returns CDR1 SGHRS and CDR2 YFSETQ. The CDR3, as DNA: TGCGCCAGCAGCCCGAGGGCAGGGGCGGTTACTGAAGCTTTCTTT. Translating it yields CASSPRAGAVTEAFF.

The V and J genes are TRBV7-9 and TRBJ2-3, with 7 nucleotides matching TRBD1. This CDR3 spans 16 amino acids. Germline V gives CDR1 SEHNR, CDR2 FQNEAQ (reference sequence). Unmatched junction bases numbered 8, after V lost 3 bases and J lost 2 bases. CDR3 DNA: TGTGCCAGCAGCTTGGGACAGCGAATCTACACAGATACGCAGTATTTT. It is translated as CASSLGQRIYTDTQYF.

The chain carries TRBV9 and TRBJ2-1, with 9 bases identical to TRBD2. The CDR3 totals 15 residues. Germline CDR1 is SGDLS and CDR2 is YYNGEE. With 0 bases clipped from V and 8 bases from J, the junction kept 6 bases outside the gene matches. The CDR3: CASSVALAGWYEQFF. The CDR3 coding sequence is TGTGCCAGCAGCGTAGCCCTAGCGGGATGGTATGAGCAGTTCTTC. The variable domain in full, with the rest retrieved from reference TRBV9 and TRBJ2-1, is DSGVTQTPKHLITATGQRVTLRCSPRSGDLSVYWYQQSLDQGLQFLIQYYNGEERAKGNILERFSAQQFPDLHSELNLSSLELGDSALYFCASSVALAGWYEQFFGPGTRLTVL.

The chain is built from TRBV9 and TRBJ1-1, with TRBD1 matching 7 bases. The CDR3 totals 14 residues. The junction had 6 bases not matched to a gene; V was cut back by 0 bases and J by 7 bases. The germline V gene has CDR1 SGDLS and CDR2 YYNGEE. CDR3 sequence: CASSVASGQSEAFF. The CDR3 coding sequence is TGTGCCAGCAGCGTAGCTTCGGGACAGAGTGAAGCTTTCTTT.

The rearrangement joins TRBV5-1 to TRBJ2-3, with 14 bases identical to TRBD2. The J segment lost 6 bases and the V segment lost 3 bases, leaving 3 bases of the junction unmatched. The CDR3 loop spans 15 amino acids. In germline, CDR1 is SGHRS, CDR2 YFSETQ. Written as DNA, the CDR3 is TGCGCCAGCAGCTCGAGGACTAGCGGGAGGGATACGCAGTATTTT. Translation: CASSSRTSGRDTQYF.

This chain connects TRBV18 to TRBJ2-3; the D gene is possibly TRBD2 (6 bases). V lost 2 bases and J 2 bases, leaving 14 bases between the germline ends. The CDR3 runs 16 residues. CDR1 KGHSH and CDR2 LQKENI come from the germline V gene. CDR3 bases: TGTGCCAGCTCACCAACCATGGGGGGAGCCACAGATACGCAGTATTTT. Translating it yields CASSPTMGGATDTQYF. The complete variable domain, with remaining parts taken from reference TRBV18 and TRBJ2-3, reads NAGVMQNPRHLVRRRGQEARLRCSPMKGHSHVYWYRQLPEEGLKFMVYLQKENIIDESGMPKERFSAEFPKEGPSILRIQQVVRGDSAAYFCASSPTMGGATDTQYFGPGTRLTVL.

V usage is TRBV28 and J usage is TRBJ2-5; D not certain. Trimming pared 7 bases from V and 8 bases from J, leaving 20 bases between. Looked up from germline, CDR1 is MDHEN and CDR2 is SYDVKM. This CDR3 comprises 14 residues. Written as DNA, the CDR3 is TGTGCCAGCACTACCTCGACTGCGAGCAACACCCAGTACTTC. As protein: CASTTSTASNTQYF.

The chain uses TRBV27 and TRBJ2-5; 7 nucleotides align to TRBD1. V shed 5 bases and J 5 bases; nucleotides not matched to a gene: 8. This CDR3 region has 14 residues. In germline, CDR1 is MNHEY, CDR2 SMNVEV (reference sequence). CDR3 sequence reads: CASSPRQGFETQYF. CDR3 DNA: TGTGCCAGCAGTCCAAGACAGGGATTCGAGACCCAGTACTTC.

As to this clone: The junction shows a germline mismatch at one end, possibly a read error. In DNA form, the CDR3 reads TGTGCCAGCAGCTTAACATGGCACGTAGGATTC. It codes for CASSLTWHVGF. This chain uses TRBV7-9 with TRBJ1-2; D is unclear. Germline-derived CDR1 and CDR2 are SEHNR and FQNEAQ (reference sequence). CDR3 length: 11 amino acids.

The CDR3 region has the DNA TGTGCCAGCAGCCCTACCATTCGACTAGCGGGAGGGCCTCCTCGCGAGCAGTTCTTC. This gives the protein CASSPTIRLAGGPPREQFF. The V and J genes are TRBV11-2 and TRBJ2-1, with 14 bases that match TRBD2. V lost 5 bases, J lost 10 bases, and 19 bases stayed unmatched. This CDR3 is 19 amino acids long. Germline CDR1 is SGHAT and CDR2 is FQNNGV.

The chain couples TRBV6-5 to TRBJ1-6; no definite D call. This CDR3 region has 13 residues. Trimming left V 0 bases short and J 7 bases short, with 4 bases between. Looked up from germline, CDR1 is MNHEY and CDR2 is SVGAGI. CDR3 amino acids: CASSYSLNSPLHF. In DNA form, the CDR3 reads TGTGCCAGCAGTTACTCGCTGAATTCACCCCTCCACTTT.

Concerning this clone itself: One end of the junction does not line up with germline, which may come from a read error. The chain carries TRBV4-1 and TRBJ2-2; D perhaps matches TRBD1 (5 bases). Looked up from germline, CDR1 is MGHRA and CDR2 is YSYEKL. The CDR3 extends over 18 amino acids. The CDR3 sequence is CASSQRPLRTPKTGELFF. CDR3 coding DNA: TGCGCCAGCAGCCAGCGGCCGCTTCGGACACCGAAGACCGGGGAGCTGTTTTTT.

The V and J genes are TRBV5-8 and TRBJ2-6; D uncertain. CDR1 and CDR2 from the germline V gene are SGHTS and YDEGEE. Trimming removed 4 bases from V and 0 bases from J, with 11 bases in between. CDR3 size: 16 residues. CDR3 DNA: TGTGCCAGCAGCCCCCAGGTCAGCTCTGGGGCCAACGTCCTGACTTTC. Translating gives CASSPQVSSGANVLTF. The full variable domain, in which reference TRBV5-8 and TRBJ2-6 provide the parts outside the CDR3, is EAGVTQSPTHLIKTRGQQATLRCSPISGHTSVYWYQQALGLGLQFLLWYDEGEERNRGNFPPRFSGRQFPNYSSELNVNALELEDSALYLCASSPQVSSGANVLTFGAGSRLTVL.